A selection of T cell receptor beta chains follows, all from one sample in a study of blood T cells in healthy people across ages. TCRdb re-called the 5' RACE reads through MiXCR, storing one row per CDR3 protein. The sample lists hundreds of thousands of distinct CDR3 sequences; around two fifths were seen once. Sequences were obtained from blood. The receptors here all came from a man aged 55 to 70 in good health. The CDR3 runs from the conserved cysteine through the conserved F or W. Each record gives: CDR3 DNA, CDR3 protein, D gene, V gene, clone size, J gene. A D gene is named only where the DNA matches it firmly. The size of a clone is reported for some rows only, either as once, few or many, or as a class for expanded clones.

CDR3nt: TGCAGCGTTGTTGGGATCGCCCCGAATACGTACGAGCAGTACTTC; CDR3aa: CSVVGIAPNTYEQYF; d_gene: NA; v_gene: TRBV29-1; abundance: few; j_gene: TRBJ2-7
CDR3nt: TGTGCCAGCAGCCCGGGACAGGGCATGATGAACACTGAAGCTTTCTTT; CDR3aa: CASSPGQGMMNTEAFF; d_gene: TRBD1; v_gene: TRBV5-5; abundance: few; j_gene: TRBJ1-1
CDR3nt: TGTGCCAGCAACGCCTCCCCGGACAGGCAAGAGACCCAGTACTTC; CDR3aa: CASNASPDRQETQYF; d_gene: TRBD1; v_gene: TRBV7-9; abundance: NA; j_gene: TRBJ2-5
CDR3nt: TGTGCCAGCAGTACAGGGTTTGAACCCTACGAGCAGTACTTC; CDR3aa: CASSTGFEPYEQYF; d_gene: NA; v_gene: TRBV6-6; abundance: NA; j_gene: TRBJ2-7
CDR3nt: TGTGCCAGCTCCGGGACTAGCGGGGGTGGATACACAGATACGCAGTATTTT; CDR3aa: CASSGTSGGGYTDTQYF; d_gene: TRBD2; v_gene: TRBV7-2; abundance: NA; j_gene: TRBJ2-3
CDR3nt: TGTGCCAGCAGCTTAGGGCCTAGCGGGGGGAAAAGCTACAATGAGCAGTACTTC; CDR3aa: CASSLGPSGGKSYNEQYF; d_gene: TRBD2; v_gene: TRBV7-9; abundance: NA; j_gene: TRBJ2-7
CDR3nt: TGCAGTGCCCCGAGCGGGGGGAACCAAGAGACCCAGTACTTC; CDR3aa: CSAPSGGNQETQYF; d_gene: TRBD2; v_gene: TRBV20-1; abundance: few; j_gene: TRBJ2-5
CDR3nt: TGTGCCAGCAGTCCCTACTCTTTTCTCGCTCCAACGCAGTATTTT; CDR3aa: CASSPYSFLAPTQYF; d_gene: NA; v_gene: TRBV12-3/TRBV12-4; abundance: NA; j_gene: TRBJ2-3
CDR3nt: TGCGCCAGCAGCAAAGGGGAGGACACTGAAGCTTTCTTT; CDR3aa: CASSKGEDTEAFF; d_gene: NA; v_gene: TRBV5-1; abundance: NA; j_gene: TRBJ1-1
CDR3nt: TGTGCCAGCAGCTTAGGAGACCGGGTGACAGATACGCAGTATTTT; CDR3aa: CASSLGDRVTDTQYF; d_gene: NA; v_gene: TRBV7-2; abundance: NA; j_gene: TRBJ2-3
CDR3nt: TGTGCCAGCAGTACCGGGACAACCCAAGAGACCCAGTACTTC; CDR3aa: CASSTGTTQETQYF; d_gene: NA; v_gene: TRBV7-9; abundance: NA; j_gene: TRBJ2-5
CDR3nt: TGTGCCAGCAGCTTCCAAGACAGTTCTACCTACGAGCAGTACTTC; CDR3aa: CASSFQDSSTYEQYF; d_gene: NA; v_gene: TRBV7-8; abundance: few; j_gene: TRBJ2-7
CDR3nt: TGTGCCAGCAGTCACGGCCAGGGACCCATCGATGAGCAGTTCTTC; CDR3aa: CASSHGQGPIDEQFF; d_gene: NA; v_gene: TRBV6-5; abundance: NA; j_gene: TRBJ2-1
CDR3nt: TGTGCCAGCAGCTTAGGCTGGTGGGCTAACACTGAAGCTTTCTTT; CDR3aa: CASSLGWWANTEAFF; d_gene: NA; v_gene: TRBV7-2; abundance: NA; j_gene: TRBJ1-1
CDR3nt: TGTGCCAGCAGCAAGGGGACTAGCGGGGGAGCGTCGAAAGAGACCCAGTACTTC; CDR3aa: CASSKGTSGGASKETQYF; d_gene: TRBD2; v_gene: TRBV13; abundance: NA; j_gene: TRBJ2-5
CDR3nt: TGTGCCACCAGCAGGGACCGGAGGACAACCGACACAGATACGCAGTATTTT; CDR3aa: CATSRDRRTTDTDTQYF; d_gene: NA; v_gene: TRBV15; abundance: NA; j_gene: TRBJ2-3
CDR3nt: TGTGCCAGCAGCCGCGACAGGGAAAAAAACATTCAGTACTTC; CDR3aa: CASSRDREKNIQYF; d_gene: TRBD1; v_gene: TRBV7-2; abundance: NA; j_gene: TRBJ2-4
CDR3nt: TGTGCCAGCAGCGTGACAGGGCGGATAGGGGAGCAGTACTTC; CDR3aa: CASSVTGRIGEQYF; d_gene: TRBD1; v_gene: TRBV9; abundance: NA; j_gene: TRBJ2-5
CDR3nt: TGTGCCAGCACCCCGGGGGGGCCGAATCAGCCCCAGCATTTT; CDR3aa: CASTPGGPNQPQHF; d_gene: NA; v_gene: TRBV28; abundance: NA; j_gene: TRBJ1-5
CDR3nt: TGCAGTGCCAACAGGGGTAGCACAGATATGCAGTATTTT; CDR3aa: CSANRGSTDMQYF; d_gene: TRBD1; v_gene: TRBV20-1; abundance: NA; j_gene: TRBJ2-3
CDR3nt: TGTGCCAGCACCTCCGGGACAGGGATGTTTCCCGGGGAGCTGTTTTTT; CDR3aa: CASTSGTGMFPGELFF; d_gene: TRBD1; v_gene: TRBV6-2/TRBV6-3; abundance: NA; j_gene: TRBJ2-2
CDR3nt: TGCAGTGCTAAGAAGAGGACTAGCTCCTACGAGCAGTACTTC; CDR3aa: CSAKKRTSSYEQYF; d_gene: TRBD2; v_gene: TRBV20-1; abundance: NA; j_gene: TRBJ2-7
CDR3nt: TGTGCCAGCAGCGTAGATCCGGAAAACTATGGCTACACCTTC; CDR3aa: CASSVDPENYGYTF; d_gene: NA; v_gene: TRBV9; abundance: few; j_gene: TRBJ1-2
CDR3nt: TGCGCCAGCAGCCAAGAAAGGTCGGGGGGGTTCACAGATACGCAGTATTTT; CDR3aa: CASSQERSGGFTDTQYF; d_gene: TRBD2; v_gene: TRBV4-1; abundance: few; j_gene: TRBJ2-3
CDR3nt: TGTGCCAGCACTTTAGATAGGTCTGGGGCCAACGTCCTGACTTTC; CDR3aa: CASTLDRSGANVLTF; d_gene: NA; v_gene: TRBV28; abundance: few; j_gene: TRBJ2-6
CDR3nt: TGTGCCAGCAGCTCCGGACAGGGGGTAAACAATGAGCAGTTCTTC; CDR3aa: CASSSGQGVNNEQFF; d_gene: TRBD1; v_gene: TRBV6-6; abundance: NA; j_gene: TRBJ2-1
CDR3nt: TGCGCCAGCAGCCTACAGGGAGTAGAAGAAAAACTGTTTTTT; CDR3aa: CASSLQGVEEKLFF; d_gene: NA; v_gene: TRBV5-1; abundance: NA; j_gene: TRBJ1-4
CDR3nt: TGTGCCAGCAGCTCGGGGGCGGTCACTGAAGCTTTCTTT; CDR3aa: CASSSGAVTEAFF; d_gene: NA; v_gene: TRBV6-6; abundance: few; j_gene: TRBJ1-1
CDR3nt: TGCAGTGCTAGAGTTGGGACCGTCTACAATGAGCAGTTCTTC; CDR3aa: CSARVGTVYNEQFF; d_gene: NA; v_gene: TRBV20-1; abundance: NA; j_gene: TRBJ2-1
CDR3nt: TGCAGCGTCAAAGGTTGGTGGGGTCTCGCCGATGAAAAACTGTTTTTT; CDR3aa: CSVKGWWGLADEKLFF; d_gene: NA; v_gene: TRBV29-1; abundance: once; j_gene: TRBJ1-4
CDR3nt: TGCAGTGCTAGAGAGGGGGCCGACGTTGCAACTAATGAAAAACTGTTTTTT; CDR3aa: CSAREGADVATNEKLFF; d_gene: NA; v_gene: TRBV20-1; abundance: few; j_gene: TRBJ1-4
CDR3nt: TGCAGTGCTAGTCCCCCGGGCGGGGGATCTAATGAAAAACTGTTTTTT; CDR3aa: CSASPPGGGSNEKLFF; d_gene: NA; v_gene: TRBV20-1; abundance: NA; j_gene: TRBJ1-4
CDR3nt: TGTGCCAGCAGTTATACGATTGGCCCCAACGAGAAGCGCTATGGCTACACCTTC; CDR3aa: CASSYTIGPNEKRYGYTF; d_gene: NA; v_gene: TRBV6-2/TRBV6-3; abundance: NA; j_gene: TRBJ1-2
CDR3nt: TGTGCCAGCAGTGAGGAGAACGGACAGATCAATGAGCAGTTCTTC; CDR3aa: CASSEENGQINEQFF; d_gene: NA; v_gene: TRBV2; abundance: NA; j_gene: TRBJ2-1
CDR3nt: TGTGCCAGCAGCTTGGCGTCTGGGGGCTATGGCTACACCTTC; CDR3aa: CASSLASGGYGYTF; d_gene: NA; v_gene: TRBV7-9; abundance: NA; j_gene: TRBJ1-2
CDR3nt: TGCGCCAGCAGCTTGGAGGACAGACCCTACGAGCAGTACTTC; CDR3aa: CASSLEDRPYEQYF; d_gene: NA; v_gene: TRBV5-1; abundance: many; j_gene: TRBJ2-7
CDR3nt: TGTGCCAGTCATTCCCCCGGGACGGTTCTATATAATTCACCCCTCCACTTT; CDR3aa: CASHSPGTVLYNSPLHF; d_gene: NA; v_gene: TRBV28; abundance: few; j_gene: TRBJ1-6
CDR3nt: TGTGCCACCCTTAGTGGCAGATCCCACTACGAGCAGTACTTC; CDR3aa: CATLSGRSHYEQYF; d_gene: NA; v_gene: TRBV2; abundance: few; j_gene: TRBJ2-7
CDR3nt: TGTGCCAGCAGTTTAGCGTTTAAGGGCTTGAACACTGAAGCTTTCTTT; CDR3aa: CASSLAFKGLNTEAFF; d_gene: NA; v_gene: TRBV12-3/TRBV12-4; abundance: NA; j_gene: TRBJ1-1
CDR3nt: TGTGCCAGCAGCTTAGCTTATAGGAATACGCAGTATTTT; CDR3aa: CASSLAYRNTQYF; d_gene: NA; v_gene: TRBV7-2; abundance: few; j_gene: TRBJ2-3
CDR3nt: TGTGCCAGCAGCCCCCGGGGCGGACTTGCCTACGAGCAGTACTTC; CDR3aa: CASSPRGGLAYEQYF; d_gene: NA; v_gene: TRBV5-4; abundance: few; j_gene: TRBJ2-7
CDR3nt: TGTGCCAGCAGCGTAGGCGGGGGAACCTACAATGAGCAGTTCTTC; CDR3aa: CASSVGGGTYNEQFF; d_gene: TRBD2; v_gene: TRBV9; abundance: few; j_gene: TRBJ2-1
CDR3nt: TGTGCCAGCAGGACCCACCGGGACACCAATCAGCCCCAGCATTTT; CDR3aa: CASRTHRDTNQPQHF; d_gene: NA; v_gene: TRBV6-2/TRBV6-3; abundance: NA; j_gene: TRBJ1-5
CDR3nt: TGTGCCAGCAGCCCGCAGACGGACACAGATACGCAGTATTTT; CDR3aa: CASSPQTDTDTQYF; d_gene: NA; v_gene: TRBV7-8; abundance: NA; j_gene: TRBJ2-3
CDR3nt: TGTGCCAGCAGCGCCGGACAGAGCACAGATACGCAGTATTTT; CDR3aa: CASSAGQSTDTQYF; d_gene: NA; v_gene: TRBV6-1; abundance: many; j_gene: TRBJ2-3
CDR3nt: TGCGCCAGCAGCAGCGGTGGTAGCGGGGGCACCAACAATGAGCAGTTCTTC; CDR3aa: CASSSGGSGGTNNEQFF; d_gene: TRBD2; v_gene: TRBV5-1; abundance: few; j_gene: TRBJ2-1
CDR3nt: TGTGCCAGCAGTTACTCAGGAGGGCGGTACGAGCAGTACTTC; CDR3aa: CASSYSGGRYEQYF; d_gene: NA; v_gene: TRBV6-2/TRBV6-3; abundance: few; j_gene: TRBJ2-7
CDR3nt: TGTGCCAGCTCACCACAAAAACTAAGGGGACAGCAGGCCTATGGCTACACCTTC; CDR3aa: CASSPQKLRGQQAYGYTF; d_gene: TRBD1; v_gene: TRBV18; abundance: NA; j_gene: TRBJ1-2
CDR3nt: TGTGCCAGCAGTTCTACCCCTTTGACAGGCCCAAACTATGGCTACACCTTC; CDR3aa: CASSSTPLTGPNYGYTF; d_gene: NA; v_gene: TRBV28; abundance: few; j_gene: TRBJ1-2
CDR3nt: TGCAGTACTATTAGCGGGCGCACAGATACGCAGTATTTT; CDR3aa: CSTISGRTDTQYF; d_gene: TRBD2; v_gene: TRBV20-1; abundance: NA; j_gene: TRBJ2-3
CDR3nt: TGCAGTGCTATCCCCGGGACAGGGGCAGATACGCAGTATTTT; CDR3aa: CSAIPGTGADTQYF; d_gene: TRBD1; v_gene: TRBV20-1; abundance: NA; j_gene: TRBJ2-3
CDR3nt: TGTGCCAGCAGCTGGACAGGGCGGTACGAGCAGTACTTC; CDR3aa: CASSWTGRYEQYF; d_gene: TRBD1; v_gene: TRBV7-9; abundance: NA; j_gene: TRBJ2-7
CDR3nt: TGTGCCAGCAGTTACGCCCTTACAGGGCTAAGTCAGCCCCAGCATTTT; CDR3aa: CASSYALTGLSQPQHF; d_gene: NA; v_gene: TRBV6-2/TRBV6-3; abundance: NA; j_gene: TRBJ1-5
CDR3nt: TGTGCCAGCAGCTCCGACGGGGGGAGTCAGCCCCAGCATTTT; CDR3aa: CASSSDGGSQPQHF; d_gene: NA; v_gene: TRBV9; abundance: few; j_gene: TRBJ1-5
CDR3nt: TGTGCCAGCAGTGTCACAGGAGAGACCCAGTACTTC; CDR3aa: CASSVTGETQYF; d_gene: NA; v_gene: TRBV25-1; abundance: NA; j_gene: TRBJ2-5
CDR3nt: TGTGCCAGCAGCTTACTCGGGGCCGCTGTCAATGAGCAGTTCTTC; CDR3aa: CASSLLGAAVNEQFF; d_gene: NA; v_gene: TRBV7-9; abundance: NA; j_gene: TRBJ2-1
CDR3nt: TGTGCCAGCAGCGTAGAGGTCAGGGGCGGAAATTCACCCCTCCACTTT; CDR3aa: CASSVEVRGGNSPLHF; d_gene: NA; v_gene: TRBV9; abundance: NA; j_gene: TRBJ1-6